One sample yielded the 16 T cell receptor beta chains listed below, sequenced in a study of T cells in Graves' hyperthyroidism and ophthalmopathy. Amplification yielded TCR beta CDR3 regions, with RNA transcripts as the source. HTBI primers drove first-round RT-PCR of the TCR CDR3. TCRdb processed the multiplex PCR reads anew with MiXCR; each CDR3 protein has one entry. The sample lists approximately 480,000 distinct CDR3 sequences, less than 25% occurring once. The source material was blood. These receptors all stem from a man aged 18 to 30 with Graves' hyperthyroidism.

In the case of this clonotype: Given a much more abundant clone one base away, this may be a read error. The J gene is TRBJ2-7, the V gene TRBV24-1; D gene unclear. The germline CDR1 and CDR2 sequences are KGHDR and SFDVKD. The CDR3 runs to 15 residues. DNA of the CDR3: TGTGCCACCATTGATTTTACCAGGCTGCCCTACGAGCAGTACTTC. The encoded protein is CATIDFTRLPYEQYF.

This clonotype was detected a few times. CDR3 coding DNA: TGTGCCAGCAGTGTGACTAGCGGGGGGGCAGATACGCAGTATTTT. Translation: CASSVTSGGADTQYF. The chain combines TRBV6-1 with TRBJ2-3; 14 bases are shared with TRBD2. The CDR3 is 15 residues long. The V segment lost 4 bases and the J segment 4 bases; nucleotides outside the gene matches: 1. Germline lookup yields CDR1 MNHNS and CDR2 SASEGT.

This clonotype was found many times. The chain uses TRBV19 and TRBJ1-1; D call uncertain. Between the trimmed V and J ends, which lost 7 bases and 1 base, there was a span of 10 bases. This CDR3 is 13 amino acids long. The germline V gene encodes CDR1 LNHDA and CDR2 SQIVND (reference sequence). For the CDR3, the DNA is TGTGCCAGTAAGGATCCTACGAACACTGAAGCTTTCTTT. Translated: CASKDPTNTEAFF.

This clonotype has ten or more counts. The chain links TRBV28 to TRBJ1-2; the match to TRBD1 covers 10 bases. V dropped 5 bases and J dropped 4; count of bases not matched to a gene: 10. Germline loops: CDR1 MDHEN, CDR2 SYDVKM. The CDR3 is made up of 16 amino acids. The CDR3 DNA reads as TGTGCCAGCAGTAGTCCTGACAGGGGGCTGTTCTATGGCTACACCTTC. This encodes CASSSPDRGLFYGYTF.

The V and J genes are TRBV7-9 and TRBJ1-2; 7 bases are a match to TRBD1. Trimming removed 7 bases from V and 2 bases from J; junction bases left unmatched: 7. CDR3 size: 14 residues. Germline V gene sequence: CDR1 SEHNR, CDR2 FQNEAQ (reference sequence). The CDR3 reads CASTQTGLNYGYTF. Here the CDR3 DNA reads TGTGCCAGCACCCAGACAGGGCTCAACTATGGCTACACCTTC.

The sample holds many counts of this clonotype. The chain combines TRBV28 with TRBJ1-1; maybe TRBD1 (5 bases). V was shortened by 6 bases and J by 11 bases, with 28 bases between the two germline ends. CDR3 length equals 16 residues. In germline, CDR1 is MDHEN, CDR2 SYDVKM. The CDR3: CASSDYRGQGRLHAFF. CDR3 bases: TGTGCCAGCAGCGACTATCGAGGCCAGGGTCGTCTTCATGCTTTCTTT. The variable domain in full, with the rest retrieved from reference TRBV28 and TRBJ1-1, is DVKVTQSSRYLVKRTGEKVFLECVQDMDHENMFWYRQDPGLGLRLIYFSYDVKMKEKGDIPEGYSVSREKKERFSLILESASTNQTSMYLCASSDYRGQGRLHAFFGQGTRLTVV.

This clonotype was recorded at least ten times. This chain uses TRBV5-1 with TRBJ1-5; TRBD1 is a possible D gene (6 bases). From germline, CDR1 is SGHRS and CDR2 YFSETQ. The CDR3 is 14 amino acids. V lost 5 bases to trimming and J lost 0 bases, with 9 bases between them. Here the CDR3 reads CASRGQNSNQPQHF. Here the CDR3 DNA reads TGCGCCAGCAGAGGACAGAATAGCAATCAGCCCCAGCATTTT.

This clonotype was detected ten times or more. The chain has TRBV6-1 and TRBJ2-7, with D perhaps TRBD1 (6 bases). The V end lost 8 bases, the J end lost 4 bases, and 18 bases lay between the germline ends. The CDR3 spans 14 residues. Germline values: CDR1 MNHNS, CDR2 SASEGT. The CDR3 region has the DNA TGTGCCAGCGGCACAGGGCGACGGGGTTACGAGCAGTACTTC. It encodes CASGTGRRGYEQYF.

Many counts were recorded for this clonotype. The genes are TRBV5-1 and TRBJ2-5, with TRBD2 matching over 8 bases. After removal of 0 bases from V and 1 base from J, the junction contained 14 bases not matched to a gene. The CDR3 spans 19 residues. CDR1 is SGHRS and CDR2 is YFSETQ in the germline V gene. The CDR3 sequence is CASSLAPLGRGGFQETQYF. CDR3 nucleotides: TGCGCCAGCAGCTTGGCCCCATTAGGACGGGGGGGATTCCAAGAGACCCAGTACTTC.

This clonotype was recorded many times. CDR3 sequence: CAWSGQGLTEAFF. DNA for the CDR3: TGTGCCTGGAGTGGGCAGGGTTTGACTGAAGCTTTCTTT. The V and J genes are TRBV30 and TRBJ1-1; a weak D match, TRBD1 (5 bases). The germline V and J ends were trimmed by 1 base and 5 bases, with 11 bases remaining between them. CDR1 is GTSNPN, CDR2 SVGIG, per germline (reference sequence). The CDR3 is made up of 13 amino acids.

The chain recombines TRBV28 with TRBJ2-5, with 9 bases lining up with TRBD2. Germline assignment: CDR1 MDHEN and CDR2 SYDVKM. The CDR3 totals 13 residues. V was pared by 7 bases and J by 4 bases, with 4 bases of the junction left unmatched. In DNA form, the CDR3 reads TGTGCCAGCATAGAGCGGGGGGTAGAGACCCAGTACTTC. The encoded protein is CASIERGVETQYF.

The CDR3 loop is CARRVRRNQPQHF. The CDR3 region has the DNA TGTGCCCGCCGGGTTAGACGCAATCAGCCCCAGCATTTT. This chain uses TRBV7-9 with TRBJ1-5; D not resolved. This CDR3 comprises 13 residues. Trimming shortened V by 11 bases and J by 2 bases, and 13 bases separated the two germline ends. Looked up from germline, CDR1 is SEHNR and CDR2 is FQNEAQ (reference sequence).

The chain carries TRBV4-2 and TRBJ1-5, with D perhaps TRBD1 (6 bases). The CDR3 consists of 16 residues. The V gene lost 3 bases and the J gene lost 7 bases, with 19 bases spanning the gap. CDR1 LGHNA and CDR2 YNFKEQ come from the germline V gene. CDR3 amino acids: CASSQEVGAVGQPQHF. The DNA for the CDR3 is TGTGCCAGCAGCCAGGAAGTGGGGGCAGTAGGACAGCCCCAGCATTTT.

This clonotype was detected many times. The chain employs TRBV4-1 and TRBJ1-3, with D hard to call. This CDR3 contains 15 residues. The germline gives CDR1 MGHRA, CDR2 YSYEKL. V was trimmed by 4 bases and J by 5 bases, leaving 15 bases between them. The CDR3 loop reads CASSPRETARNTIYF. CDR3 bases: TGCGCCAGCAGCCCGCGGGAGACGGCCCGAAACACCATATATTTT.

This clonotype has at least ten counts. This rearrangement joins TRBV28 to TRBJ2-7; D ambiguous. Trimming took 4 bases from V and 4 from J, leaving 17 bases between them. CDR1 and CDR2 from the germline V gene are MDHEN and SYDVKM. CDR3 length: 15 amino acids. CDR3 loop: CASSSPPTDQYEQYF. The DNA for the CDR3 is TGTGCCAGCAGTTCACCCCCCACAGACCAATACGAGCAGTACTTC. Full variable domain (outside the CDR3, taken from reference TRBV28 and TRBJ2-7): DVKVTQSSRYLVKRTGEKVFLECVQDMDHENMFWYRQDPGLGLRLIYFSYDVKMKEKGDIPEGYSVSREKKERFSLILESASTNQTSMYLCASSSPPTDQYEQYFGPGTRLTVT.

This clonotype has a count of ten or more. The CDR3 DNA is TGTGCCAGCAGTTTATTGGGACAGGGGGCCCGGAACACTGAAGCTTTCTTT. Its translation: CASSLLGQGARNTEAFF. This chain links TRBV28 with TRBJ1-1; 12 positions match TRBD1. Unmatched junction bases numbered 4, after V lost 1 base and J lost 1 base. The CDR3 is 17 residues long. Germline V CDR1 and CDR2: MDHEN, SYDVKM. Combining the CDR3 with reference TRBV28 and TRBJ1-1 gives the whole variable domain DVKVTQSSRYLVKRTGEKVFLECVQDMDHENMFWYRQDPGLGLRLIYFSYDVKMKEKGDIPEGYSVSREKKERFSLILESASTNQTSMYLCASSLLGQGARNTEAFFGQGTRLTVV.